Below are 30 T cell receptor beta chains sequenced from a single sample in a study of Tregs in tolerant kidney transplant recipients. Repertoires were generated with immunoSEQ multiplex PCR, while TCRdb's copy carries only in-frame clones and drops some. The table lists some 30,000 clones. Mixed chimerism was transient after nonmyeloablative marrow transplants from related graft donors. The sequencing used CD4+ T cells from blood (PBMCs), collected 24 months after the transplant. The receptors here all came from a human patient who received a combined kidney and bone marrow transplant. Certain T cells may be donor cells from the graft.

Comment on this clone: The missing CDR3 end, 3 residues past where the read stops, is filled in from the germline J gene. The rearrangement joins TRBV19 to TRBJ1-2; 10 nucleotides match TRBD1. The CDR3 spans 16 residues. CDR1 LNHDA and CDR2 SQIVND come from the germline V gene (reference sequence). Unmatched junction bases numbered 7, after V lost 6 bases and J lost 0 bases. The DNA read from the CDR3 is TGTGCCAGTAGGGGGGACAGGGGACCTGCTAACTATGGC. It is translated as CASRGDRGPANYG. The complete CDR3 sequence is CASRGDRGPANYGYTF. The full variable domain, completed using reference TRBV19 and TRBJ1-2, is DGGITQSPKYLFRKEGQNVTLSCEQNLNHDAMYWYRQDPGQGLRLIYYSQIVNDFQKGDIAEGYSVSREKKESFPLTVTSAQKNPTAFYLCASRGDRGPANYGYTFGSGTRLTVV.

As concerns this clone: The read terminates 3 residues before the CDR3 end, so the remaining end is supplied by the germline J gene. V gene TRBV7-9 combines with J gene TRBJ1-1, with 10 bases matching TRBD1. From germline, CDR1 is SEHNR and CDR2 FQNEAQ (reference sequence). Trimming removed 3 bases from V and 5 bases from J; junction bases left unmatched: 3. This CDR3 is 14 amino acids long. The CDR3 sequence: CASSFGTGETEAFF. The covered CDR3 bases are TGTGCCAGCAGCTTTGGGACAGGGGAGACTGAA.

In regard to this clone: The sequence runs out 3 residues before the end of the CDR3; the remainder is reconstructed from the germline J gene. V gene TRBV19 combines with J gene TRBJ2-5; 12 bases map to TRBD2. The CDR3 has 16 residues. V dropped 1 base and J dropped 1; count of bases not matched to a gene: 1. From germline, CDR1 is LNHDA and CDR2 SQIVND (reference sequence). CDR3 sequence reads: CASSIGTSGIQETQYF. Partial CDR3 DNA: TGTGCCAGTAGTATAGGGACTAGCGGGATCCAAGAGACC. Full variable domain (missing parts from reference TRBV19 and TRBJ2-5): DGGITQSPKYLFRKEGQNVTLSCEQNLNHDAMYWYRQDPGQGLRLIYYSQIVNDFQKGDIAEGYSVSREKKESFPLTVTSAQKNPTAFYLCASSIGTSGIQETQYFGPGTRLLVL.

The sequenced CDR3 bases are TGTGCCAGCTCACGACAGGGAGCTCCTGGTCTGAACACTGAA. Amino acids: CASSRQGAPGLNTE. The complete CDR3 protein is CASSRQGAPGLNTEAFF. The V and J genes are TRBV18 and TRBJ1-1, with 7 bases aligning to TRBD1. With the read ending 3 residues before the CDR3 end, the germline J gene is used to fill in that end. Losses at the gene ends were 4 bases for V and 0 bases for J; bases not matched to a gene: 11. The CDR3 has 17 residues. Germline loops: CDR1 KGHSH, CDR2 LQKENI.

As for this clone: The CDR3 end is not reached by the read, which stops 3 residues before it; the germline J gene fills it in. J is TRBJ1-6 and V is TRBV30; D gene ambiguous. The germline V gene has CDR1 GTSNPN and CDR2 SVGIG (reference sequence). V lost 0 bases, J lost 7 bases, and 10 bases lay in between. This CDR3 is built from 14 residues. The covered CDR3 bases are TGTGCCTGGAGTGTACCGGCGGGGAATTCACCC. Its protein is CAWSVPAGNSP. In full, the CDR3 is CAWSVPAGNSPLHF.

As for this clone: The read comes to an end 3 residues before the CDR3 does, leaving the germline J gene to fill in the end. The rearrangement uses TRBV18 and TRBJ2-7; 9 bases map to TRBD1. The V gene's germline CDR1 is KGHSH and CDR2 LQKENI. The V gene end was trimmed by 1 base and the J gene end by 5 bases; junction bases not matched to a gene: 6. The CDR3 consists of 15 residues. CDR3 protein: CASSPRTGVVHEQYF. Partial CDR3 DNA: TGTGCCAGCTCACCACGGACAGGGGTGGTCCACGAG.

The sequenced part of the CDR3 DNA is TGTGCCAGCAGCGCGGGACAGTCTCGCCAGGGC. Its translation: CASSAGQSRQG. The whole CDR3 protein is CASSAGQSRQGYTF. The rearrangement links TRBV2 to TRBJ1-2; 7 bases are a match to TRBD1. The read is 3 residues too short to cover the CDR3 end, so that end is filled in from the germline J gene. This CDR3 contains 14 residues. CDR1 and CDR2 (germline): SNHLY, FYNNEI.

Concerning this clone: The read ends 3 residues shy of where the CDR3 ends; the end is completed using the germline J gene. The chain has TRBV2 and TRBJ2-7; a possible D gene is TRBD2 (6 bases). Germline lookup yields CDR1 SNHLY and CDR2 FYNNEI. The CDR3 runs to 14 residues. V lost 6 bases, J lost 2 bases, and 14 bases lay in between. CDR3 DNA, as far as it was read: TGTGCCAGCAGCGCCCTTCGGGGGACCTACGAG. This sequence encodes CASSALRGTYE. The full CDR3 is CASSALRGTYEQYF.

A remark on this clone: Coverage ceases 3 residues before the CDR3 finishes, and the germline J gene fills in the end. The chain uses TRBV19 and TRBJ2-7, with 8 bases fitting TRBD1. V was pared by 6 bases and J by 2 bases, with 9 bases of the junction left unmatched. Germline V CDR1 and CDR2: LNHDA, SQIVND (reference sequence). CDR3 length equals 15 residues. The CDR3 DNA, read in part, is TGTGCCAGTAGGACCGGACAGGGAATCGCCTACGAG. Its protein is CASRTGQGIAYE. The whole CDR3 protein reads CASRTGQGIAYEQYF.

About this clone: The read halts 3 residues ahead of the CDR3 end, with the missing end drawn from the germline J gene. V is TRBV30 and J is TRBJ1-5, with 7 nucleotides matching TRBD1. Trimming removed 3 bases from V and 2 bases from J; junction bases left unmatched: 13. Germline V gene lookup returns CDR1 GTSNPN and CDR2 SVGIG (reference sequence). The length of the CDR3 is 17 residues. The CDR3 sequence: CAWSRDRVGDGNQPQHF. The DNA read from the CDR3 is TGTGCCTGGAGCCGAGACAGGGTGGGCGATGGCAATCAGCCC.

As concerns this clone: The CDR3 is cut off 3 residues early in the read; its end comes from the germline J gene. The rearrangement links TRBV5-1 to TRBJ2-1; D is possibly TRBD2 (5 bases). The CDR3 length is 16 residues. Per germline, CDR1 SGHRS and CDR2 YFSETQ. V shed 0 bases and J shed 0 bases, with 10 bases lying between them. CDR3 in amino acids: CASSLGGRVSYNEQFF. The covered CDR3 bases are TGCGCCAGCAGCTTGGGTGGGCGGGTCTCCTACAATGAG.

In regard to this clone: Sequencing ends 3 residues short of the CDR3 end; the germline J gene provides the rest. The rearrangement joins TRBV7-2 to TRBJ2-6, with 7 bases that match TRBD1. V gave up 4 bases and J gave up 2 bases; unmatched junction bases: 2. Germline V lookup: CDR1 SGHTA, CDR2 FQGNSA. CDR3 length equals 15 residues. CDR3 DNA, as far as it was read: TGTGCCAGCAGCTCGGGGACAGCTGGGGCCAACGTC. Translated, it gives CASSSGTAGANV. The whole CDR3 reads CASSSGTAGANVLTF.

A note on this clone: The CDR3 is cut off 3 residues early in the read; its end comes from the germline J gene. The gene calls are TRBV7-2 and TRBJ1-5, with 8 positions matching TRBD1. This CDR3 has 15 amino acids. CDR1 SGHTA and CDR2 FQGNSA come from the germline V gene. With 5 bases clipped from V and 7 bases from J, the junction kept 10 bases outside the gene matches. This CDR3 is CASSIQGAGSQPQHF. The CDR3 bases that were read are TGTGCCAGCAGCATCCAGGGGGCCGGTTCCCAGCCC.

Remarks on this clone: The read ends 3 residues shy of where the CDR3 ends; the end is completed using the germline J gene. The chain combines TRBV6-1 with TRBJ2-1; 7 bases align to TRBD1. The V gene's germline CDR1 is MNHNS and CDR2 SASEGT. This CDR3 spans 15 amino acids. The V gene end was trimmed by 3 bases and the J gene end by 8 bases; junction bases not matched to a gene: 10. CDR3 protein: CASSDGTDDGYEQFF. The CDR3 DNA, read in part, is TGTGCCAGCAGTGATGGGACAGACGATGGCTATGAG.

Concerning this clone: The read falls 3 residues short of the CDR3 end, and the missing part is taken from the germline J gene. J is TRBJ2-6 and V is TRBV29-1, with D tentatively TRBD1 (6 bases). Deletions cut 2 bases from V and 1 base from J, with 9 bases between. Germline CDR1 is SQVTM and CDR2 is ANQGSEA. This CDR3 has 15 amino acids. The DNA read from the CDR3 is TGCAGCGTTGAATTGAGGGGGTCTGGGGCCAACGTC. This encodes CSVELRGSGANV. The CDR3, in full, reads CSVELRGSGANVLTF.

On this clone itself: The observed sequence ends 3 residues before the CDR3 terminus, with the missing tail filled in from the germline J gene. The chain uses TRBV9 and TRBJ1-4, with D perhaps matching TRBD1 (5 bases). V was trimmed by 4 bases and J by 3 bases, leaving 10 bases between them. The CDR3 length is 14 residues. CDR1 SGDLS and CDR2 YYNGEE come from the germline V gene. The CDR3 reads CASSPRVSNEKLFF. Partial CDR3 DNA: TGTGCCAGCAGCCCCAGGGTATCTAATGAAAAA.

This CDR3 reads CASSSLGQTNNEQFF. CDR3 bases read: TGTGCCAGCAGCTCTTTGGGACAGACCAACAATGAG. The chain uses TRBV7-9 and TRBJ2-1; 7 bases fit TRBD1. The read is 3 residues too short to cover the CDR3 end, so that end is filled in from the germline J gene. Unmatched junction bases numbered 8, after V lost 4 bases and J lost 5 bases. The CDR3 spans 15 residues. Per germline, CDR1 SEHNR and CDR2 FQNEAQ (reference sequence).

Note on this clone: The observed sequence ends 3 residues before the CDR3 terminus, with the missing tail filled in from the germline J gene. The chain recombines TRBV2 with TRBJ2-2; TRBD1 matches at 8 bases. In germline, CDR1 is SNHLY, CDR2 FYNNEI. The junction had 5 bases not matched to a gene; V was cut back by 4 bases and J by 4 bases. CDR3 length equals 15 residues. CDR3 DNA (partial): TGTGCCAGCAGTGGGACAGGGAGAGGCACCGGGGAG. Translated, it gives CASSGTGRGTGE. The complete CDR3 reads CASSGTGRGTGELFF. The whole variable domain, filled in from reference TRBV2 and TRBJ2-2, reads EPEVTQTPSHQVTQMGQEVILRCVPISNHLYFYWYRQILGQKVEFLVSFYNNEISEKSEIFDDQFSVERPDGSNFTLKIRSTKLEDSAMYFCASSGTGRGTGELFFGEGSRLTVL.

Points on this clone: Coverage ceases 3 residues before the CDR3 finishes, and the germline J gene fills in the end. V usage is TRBV20-1 and J usage is TRBJ1-5, with 7 bases identical to TRBD1. The J segment lost 1 base and the V segment lost 5 bases, leaving 5 bases of the junction unmatched. Germline V gene sequence: CDR1 DFQATT, CDR2 SNEGSKA (reference sequence). This CDR3 is built from 14 residues. The CDR3 is CSADGQVSNQPQHF. CDR3 bases read: TGCAGTGCTGACGGACAGGTCAGCAATCAGCCC.

In regard to this clone: The missing CDR3 end, 3 residues past where the read stops, is filled in from the germline J gene. The V gene is TRBV28, the J gene TRBJ2-4; D unresolved. CDR3 size: 12 residues. Germline V gene sequence: CDR1 MDHEN, CDR2 SYDVKM. The V gene lost 3 bases and the J gene lost 9 bases, with 9 bases spanning the gap. The DNA read from the CDR3 is TGTGCCAGCAGTTTTTTACGAGGCATT. Translation gives CASSFLRGI. The full CDR3 is CASSFLRGIQYF.

A remark on this clone: From the germline J gene comes the end of the CDR3, since the read stops 3 residues before it. This chain connects TRBV2 to TRBJ2-5; 11 bases map to TRBD2. Per the germline V gene, CDR1 is SNHLY and CDR2 is FYNNEI. CDR3 size: 16 residues. The junction had 11 bases not matched to a gene; V was cut back by 7 bases and J by 4 bases. CDR3 DNA (partial): TGTGCCAGCACCCGCGTAGCGGGAGGGCCTCGAGAGACC. Translation: CASTRVAGGPRET. The entire CDR3 reads CASTRVAGGPRETQYF.

Remarks on this clone: The CDR3 end falls 3 residues outside the read, so it is completed with the germline J gene. This chain links TRBV2 with TRBJ1-5; 11 positions agree with TRBD1. The CDR3 is 15 residues long. The trim removed 5 bases at V and 1 base at J, leaving 1 base unmatched. In germline, CDR1 is SNHLY, CDR2 FYNNEI. CDR3 bases read: TGTGCCAGCAGTTGGGACAGGGGGAGCAATCAGCCC. It encodes CASSWDRGSNQP. The whole CDR3 region reads CASSWDRGSNQPQHF.

Notes on this clone: From the germline J gene comes the end of the CDR3, since the read stops 3 residues before it. The chain couples TRBV7-3 to TRBJ2-5; TRBD1 is a possible D gene (5 bases). CDR1 and CDR2 from the germline V gene are SGHTA and FQGTGA. The CDR3 covers 13 residues. Deletions cut 5 bases from V and 6 bases from J, with 13 bases between. The CDR3 here is CASSPSPGKTQYF. The CDR3 bases that were read are TGTGCCAGCAGCCCCTCCCCAGGGAAGACC.

The CDR3: CSATPGQERNEQYF. The CDR3 bases that were read are TGCAGTGCTACACCGGGACAGGAAAGGAACGAG. This chain links TRBV20-1 with TRBJ2-7, with 8 bases matching TRBD1. The read is 3 residues too short to cover the CDR3 end, so that end is filled in from the germline J gene. The junction had 10 bases not matched to a gene; V was cut back by 4 bases and J by 5 bases. The CDR3 extends over 14 amino acids. Germline CDR1 and CDR2: DFQATT and SNEGSKA (reference sequence).

This clone ranks as medium-sized in terms of frequency. The DNA ends 3 residues before the CDR3 does, and the rest of the CDR3 is filled in from the germline J gene. The V call is TRBV5-1, the J call TRBJ1-5; TRBD1 aligns across 11 bases. V dropped 4 bases and J dropped 7; count of bases not matched to a gene: 7. Germline V CDR1 and CDR2: SGHRS, YFSETQ. The CDR3 is 15 amino acids. CDR3 region: CASSPGQGALQPQHF. The CDR3 DNA, read in part, is TGCGCCAGCAGCCCCGGACAGGGGGCTCTACAGCCC.

Of note for this clone: The DNA ends 3 residues before the CDR3 does, and the rest of the CDR3 is filled in from the germline J gene. The rearrangement joins TRBV30 to TRBJ2-1, with 10 bases matching TRBD2. The CDR3 has 14 amino acids. V shed 1 base, J shed 7 bases, and the junction held 4 bases outside the gene matches. Germline-derived CDR1 and CDR2 are GTSNPN and SVGIG (reference sequence). CDR3 residues: CAWSETSGSNEQFF. CDR3 bases read: TGTGCCTGGAGTGAGACTAGCGGGTCTAATGAG.

Remarks on this clone: Sequencing ends 3 residues short of the CDR3 end; the germline J gene provides the rest. This sequence joins TRBV18 and TRBJ2-7; 7 bases align to TRBD2. Germline assignment: CDR1 KGHSH and CDR2 LQKENI. CDR3 length: 15 residues. Trimming removed 3 bases from V and 0 bases from J; junction bases left unmatched: 5. CDR3 bases read: TGTGCCAGCTCACCCGAAGCGGGGATCTCCTACGAG. This encodes CASSPEAGISYE. The complete CDR3 protein is CASSPEAGISYEQYF.

With regard to this clone: The read terminates 3 residues before the CDR3 end, so the remaining end is supplied by the germline J gene. The chain links TRBV28 to TRBJ2-7; maybe TRBD2 (6 bases). CDR1 and CDR2 from the germline V gene are MDHEN and SYDVKM. The V end was cut by 5 bases, the J end by 3 bases, with 17 bases between. The length of the CDR3 is 15 residues. The DNA read from the CDR3 is TGTGCCAGCAGTCTCCCCTCGGGACTCTACTACGAG. It specifies CASSLPSGLYYE. The full CDR3 reads CASSLPSGLYYEQYF.

About this clone itself: The read is 3 residues too short to cover the CDR3 end, so that end is filled in from the germline J gene. This sequence joins TRBV25-1 and TRBJ2-3; D might be TRBD1 (6 bases). The V gene lost 6 bases and the J gene lost 0 bases, with 22 bases spanning the gap. This CDR3 is 18 amino acids long. The germline CDR1 and CDR2 sequences are MGHDK and SYGVNS. The CDR3 protein is CASRGARGRQTSTDTQYF. The CDR3 bases that were read are TGTGCCAGCAGGGGGGCCCGCGGCAGGCAGACTAGCACAGATACG. Based on the CDR3 plus reference TRBV25-1 and TRBJ2-3, the full variable domain is EADIYQTPRYLVIGTGKKITLECSQTMGHDKMYWYQQDPGMELHLIHYSYGVNSTEKGDLSSESTVSRIRTEHFPLTLESARPSHTSQYLCASRGARGRQTSTDTQYFGPGTRLTVL.

Concerning this clone itself: The CDR3 is cut off 3 residues early in the read; its end comes from the germline J gene. The gene calls are TRBV4-2 and TRBJ1-2; TRBD1 matches at 8 bases. The V and J ends lost 2 bases and 2 bases, in that order; junction bases with no gene match: 1. CDR3 length equals 14 residues. Looked up from germline, CDR1 is LGHNA and CDR2 is YNFKEQ. CDR3 DNA, as far as it was read: TGTGCCAGCAGCCAACGACAGGGGAACTATGGC. As protein: CASSQRQGNYG. The full CDR3 reads CASSQRQGNYGYTF.